The 18 T cell receptor beta chains listed next were all sequenced from one sample in a study of T-cell reconstitution after alpha-beta-depleted transplantation in children. Researchers prepared the TCRbeta library using unique molecular identifiers, the study reports. TCRdb called the PCR reads again in MiXCR, with one record for every CDR3 protein. The sample has a few hundred thousand distinct CDR3 sequences, around 8.9% seen once; the top ten hold over 4.5%. The sample here was PBMCs from the stem cell graft donor, taken from the stem cell graft. These receptors were obtained from a human donor who donated a stem cell graft to a child with SCID.

In this sample, this clonotype turned up a few times. The junction does not match germline at one end; this may be a read error. The CDR3: CACSLYSGEQETQYF. The CDR3, as DNA: TGTGCCTGCAGCCTATATAGCGGGGAACAAGAGACCCAGTACTTC. The rearrangement joins TRBV3-1 to TRBJ2-5; 8 positions agree with TRBD2. Germline loops: CDR1 LGHDT, CDR2 YNNKEL (reference sequence). This CDR3 has 15 residues.

To note about this clonotype: This may be a read error: a much more frequent sequence differs by one nucleotide. The J gene is TRBJ2-5, the V gene TRBV6-5; a weak D match, TRBD2 (5 bases). CDR3 length: 16 residues. Trimming removed 0 bases at V and 4 bases at J, with 15 bases between. Germline CDR1 and CDR2: MNHEY and SVGAGI. The CDR3 region has the DNA TGTGCCAGCAGTTACTCCCTTGCCGTCGGAGGAGAGACCCAGTACTTC. This sequence encodes CASSYSLAVGGETQYF.

This clonotype was seen at least ten times. The chain carries TRBV7-7 and TRBJ2-2; 8 positions match TRBD1. This CDR3 region has 14 residues. J gave up 4 bases and V 5 bases, and 3 bases lay outside the gene matches. Germline CDR1 and CDR2: SSHAT and FNYEAQ (reference sequence). CDR3 sequence (DNA): TGTGCCAGCAGCGTGACAGGGGTCACCGGGGAGCTGTTTTTT. Residues: CASSVTGVTGELFF.

This clonotype has a count of ten or more. The chain is built from TRBV10-3 and TRBJ1-2; no definite D call. The germline V gene encodes CDR1 ENHRY and CDR2 SYGVKD. CDR3 size: 13 residues. The ends were cut back, 7 bases at V and 2 bases at J, with 11 bases in the middle. As DNA, the CDR3 is TGTGCCATCACCGAGGGAGCAAACTATGGCTACACCTTC. It yields the protein CAITEGANYGYTF.

The table lists this clonotype with many counts. The CDR3 sequence: CASRGLAGANTDTQYF. The CDR3 DNA is TGTGCCAGCAGAGGTCTAGCGGGGGCCAACACAGATACGCAGTATTTT. V and J are TRBV2 and TRBJ2-3; 10 bases are shared with TRBD2. V gave up 6 bases and J gave up 2 bases; unmatched junction bases: 8. This CDR3 has 16 residues. Germline assignment: CDR1 SNHLY and CDR2 FYNNEI.

In this sample, this clonotype turned up many times. The J gene is TRBJ1-6, the V gene TRBV16; 9 nucleotides align to TRBD1. The CDR3 is 17 residues long. Unmatched junction bases numbered 17, after V lost 9 bases and J lost 8 bases. Germline values: CDR1 KGHSY, CDR2 FQNENV. The CDR3 protein is CASRGQGSVGSDSPLHF. As DNA, the CDR3 is TGTGCCAGTCGAGGACAGGGGAGTGTGGGGAGCGATTCACCCCTCCACTTT.

Only a few counts were recorded for this clonotype. The rearrangement uses TRBV4-1 and TRBJ1-5; possibly TRBD1 for D (6 bases). V lost 5 bases, J lost 5 bases, and 16 bases lay in between. Per the germline V gene, CDR1 is MGHRA and CDR2 is YSYEKL. The CDR3 is 15 amino acids. The CDR3 loop reads CASSERASGDQPQHF. CDR3 nucleotide sequence: TGCGCCAGCAGCGAACGGGCCTCAGGGGATCAGCCCCAGCATTTT.

This clonotype was counted many times. The V call is TRBV20-1, the J call TRBJ2-7; 9 bases align to TRBD1. This CDR3 spans 15 amino acids. V shed 3 bases and J 5 bases; nucleotides not matched to a gene: 11. Germline-derived CDR1 and CDR2 are DFQATT and SNEGSKA (reference sequence). The DNA of the CDR3 is TGCAGTGCTAGGGCCGGGGACAGGGATAACCACGAGCAGTACTTC. As protein: CSARAGDRDNHEQYF.

This clonotype has just a few counts. J is TRBJ2-1 and V is TRBV3-1; 15 bases line up with TRBD2. J gave up 0 bases and V 10 bases, and 10 bases lay outside the gene matches. The CDR3 has 18 amino acids. From germline, CDR1 is LGHDT and CDR2 YNNKEL (reference sequence). As DNA, the CDR3 is TGTGCCACCTCAAAGGGACTAGCGGGGGGATACTCCTACAATGAGCAGTTCTTC. Translating it yields CATSKGLAGGYSYNEQFF.

This clonotype was detected ten times or more. This chain joins TRBV5-1 and TRBJ2-3; no reliable D call. From germline, CDR1 is SGHRS and CDR2 YFSETQ. This CDR3 has 12 residues. V was pared by 0 bases and J by 4 bases, with 3 bases between. The CDR3 bases are TGCGCCAGCAGCTTGGTGTCAGATACGCAGTATTTT. Residues: CASSLVSDTQYF.

This clonotype appeared a single time. This may come from a read error, since a much larger clone is one base off. V usage is TRBV3-1 and J usage is TRBJ1-6, with 11 bases that match TRBD1. From germline, CDR1 is LGHDT and CDR2 YNNKEL (reference sequence). The CDR3 is 15 amino acids. The DNA of the CDR3 is TGTGCCAGCAGCCCAGCCGGGACAGGGGGACGCACCCTCCCCTTT. It encodes CASSPAGTGGRTLPF.

As concerns this clonotype: This may be a read error: a much more frequent sequence differs by one nucleotide. The chain recombines TRBV7-9 with TRBJ2-7; a possible D gene is TRBD1 (5 bases). The length of the CDR3 is 15 residues. Germline assignment: CDR1 SEHNR and CDR2 FQNEAQ (reference sequence). CDR3 sequence reads: CPSSFGRASSYEQYF. The CDR3 DNA sequence: TGTCCCAGCAGCTTTGGCAGGGCCAGCTCCTACGAGCAGTACTTC.

Many counts were recorded for this clonotype. The CDR3: CASSPPEMTKNIQYF. CDR3 DNA: TGTGCCAGCTCACCACCGGAGATGACAAAAAACATTCAGTACTTC. V gene TRBV18 combines with J gene TRBJ2-4; D remains unclear. CDR3 length equals 15 residues. CDR1 and CDR2 from the germline V gene are KGHSH and LQKENI. Trimming removed 0 bases from V and 4 bases from J, with 10 bases in between.

The V call is TRBV5-1, the J call TRBJ1-1; D may be TRBD1 (5 bases). V shed 7 bases and J shed 1 base, with 17 bases lying between them. Per germline, CDR1 SGHRS and CDR2 YFSETQ. The CDR3 covers 15 residues. The DNA for the CDR3 is TGCGCCAGCGGGGGGGATACGGGGTCGAACACTGAAGCTTTCTTT. Translation gives CASGGDTGSNTEAFF.

In this sample, this clonotype turned up many times. This sequence joins TRBV20-1 and TRBJ2-7; 11 bases agree with TRBD1. This CDR3 contains 15 residues. CDR1 is DFQATT and CDR2 is SNEGSKA in the germline V gene (reference sequence). V was pared by 1 base and J by 5 bases, with 7 bases of the junction left unmatched. The CDR3 DNA reads TGCAGTGCTAGAGGGAGGGACAGGGGGTTCAACGAGCAGTACTTC. Translating it yields CSARGRDRGFNEQYF.

This clonotype was counted ten times or more. The genes are TRBV20-1 and TRBJ2-1; the match to TRBD2 covers 10 bases. Trimming at V came to 1 base and at J to 7 bases, leaving 7 bases not matched to a gene. CDR3 size: 15 residues. CDR1 and CDR2 from the germline V gene are DFQATT and SNEGSKA (reference sequence). In DNA, the CDR3 is TGCAGTGCTAGAGTGCTAGCGGGGGCCTGGAATGAGCAGTTCTTC. Translated, it gives CSARVLAGAWNEQFF.

This clonotype has at least ten counts. Here the CDR3 reads CSAMVDTQYF. DNA for the CDR3: TGCAGTGCTATGGTAGATACGCAGTATTTT. V and J are TRBV20-1 and TRBJ2-3; D unclear. Germline CDR1 and CDR2: DFQATT and SNEGSKA (reference sequence). This CDR3 is 10 amino acids long. The ends were cut back, 4 bases at V and 5 bases at J, with 4 bases in the middle.

This clonotype has at least ten counts. The chain joins TRBV7-2 to TRBJ2-4, with D possibly TRBD1 on 5 matching bases. Germline CDR1 reads SGHTA; CDR2 reads FQGNSA. The CDR3 runs to 13 residues. With 2 bases removed from V and 8 bases from J, the gap between germline ends came to 10 bases. The CDR3 coding sequence is TGTGCCAGCAGCTTATCGACAGAGGACATTCAGTACTTC. Its translation: CASSLSTEDIQYF.